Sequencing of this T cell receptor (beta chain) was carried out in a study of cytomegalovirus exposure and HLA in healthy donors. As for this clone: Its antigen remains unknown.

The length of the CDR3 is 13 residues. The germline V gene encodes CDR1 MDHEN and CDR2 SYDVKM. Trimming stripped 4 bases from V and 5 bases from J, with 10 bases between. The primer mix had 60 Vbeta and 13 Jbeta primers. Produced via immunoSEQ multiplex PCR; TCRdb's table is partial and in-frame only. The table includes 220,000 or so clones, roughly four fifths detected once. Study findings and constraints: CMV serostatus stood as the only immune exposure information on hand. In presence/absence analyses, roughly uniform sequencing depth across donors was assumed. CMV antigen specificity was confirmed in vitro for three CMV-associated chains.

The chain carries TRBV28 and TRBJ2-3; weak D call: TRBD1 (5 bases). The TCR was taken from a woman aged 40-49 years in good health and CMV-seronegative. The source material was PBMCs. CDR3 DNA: TGTGCCAGCAGTTCCCACGACAGAGATACGCAGTATTTT. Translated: CASSSHDRDTQYF.